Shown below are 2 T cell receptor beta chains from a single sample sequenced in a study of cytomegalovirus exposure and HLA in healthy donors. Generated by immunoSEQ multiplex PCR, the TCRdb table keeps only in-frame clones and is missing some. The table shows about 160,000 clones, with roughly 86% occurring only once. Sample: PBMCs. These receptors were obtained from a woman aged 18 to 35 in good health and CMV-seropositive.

The CDR3 spells CASSVYRATNEKLFF. CDR3 DNA sequence: TGTGCCAGCAGTGTTTACAGGGCGACTAATGAAAAACTGTTTTTT. The chain combines TRBV28 with TRBJ1-4, with a weak D call TRBD1 (6 bases). CDR3 length: 15 amino acids. CDR1 and CDR2 from the germline V gene are MDHEN and SYDVKM. Trimming cost V 5 bases and J 2 bases, with 12 bases left between them. Using reference TRBV28 and TRBJ1-4 for the parts outside the CDR3, the full variable domain is DVKVTQSSRYLVKRTGEKVFLECVQDMDHENMFWYRQDPGLGLRLIYFSYDVKMKEKGDIPEGYSVSREKKERFSLILESASTNQTSMYLCASSVYRATNEKLFFGSGTQLSVL.

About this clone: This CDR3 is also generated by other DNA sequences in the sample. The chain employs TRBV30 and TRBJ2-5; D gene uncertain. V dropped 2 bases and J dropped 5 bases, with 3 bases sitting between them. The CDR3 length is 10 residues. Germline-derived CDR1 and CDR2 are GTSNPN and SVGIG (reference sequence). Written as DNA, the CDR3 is TGTGCCTGGAGTCGGGAGACCCAGTACTTC. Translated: CAWSRETQYF.